This T cell receptor (beta chain) came from a study of blood T cell repertoires in COVID-19. For the study at large: There were acute and convalescent COVID-19 samples, and they came from the United States, Italy and Spain. Sources were T cells, B-cell-depleted T cells, or PBMCs; the material itself was cDNA or gDNA.

TCRdb's copy holds only in-frame clones and misses some; the assay was immunoSEQ multiplex PCR. This repertoire shows around 130,000 clones, roughly 90% found once; its top ten account for 2% to 2.5%. V was cut by 2 bases and J by 6 bases, with 17 bases left in between. Germline lookup yields CDR1 MDHEN and CDR2 SYDVKM. The CDR3 sequence is 17 residues long. The sequenced material came from peripheral blood. The chain is built from TRBV28 and TRBJ1-6; maybe TRBD1 (6 bases). This TCR derives from a man aged 65 to 79 with active COVID-19. CDR3 DNA: TGTGCCAGCAGTTTAGTCTCAGGGGCGACCCTTAATTCACCCCTCCACTTT. This gives the protein CASSLVSGATLNSPLHF. Full variable domain (missing parts from reference TRBV28 and TRBJ1-6): DVKVTQSSRYLVKRTGEKVFLECVQDMDHENMFWYRQDPGLGLRLIYFSYDVKMKEKGDIPEGYSVSREKKERFSLILESASTNQTSMYLCASSLVSGATLNSPLHFGNGTRLTVT.